Reported below is one T cell receptor (beta chain). As yet, its antigen is unknown. The data were taken from a study of cytomegalovirus exposure and HLA in healthy donors. Broader study findings: A missense variant in DCLRE1C was later tied to TCR beta V- and J-gene trimming. Presence/absence analyses assumed roughly uniform sequencing depth across donors.

Primers included in the PCR were 60 Vbeta and 13 Jbeta primers. This table comes from immunoSEQ multiplex PCR, and its TCRdb copy is limited to in-frame clones, with some not included. The sample records tens of thousands of clones, 75% to 85% being singletons. CDR3 size: 15 residues. The germline gives CDR1 SGHRS, CDR2 YFSETQ. The sample taken for sequencing was PBMCs. This rearrangement joins TRBV5-1 to TRBJ2-5; 9 bases align to TRBD2. TRBJ2-7 matches the DNA end more closely, so the J call is doubtful. This TCR was sampled from a male donor in good health and CMV-seronegative. Here the CDR3 DNA reads TGCGCCAGCAGCTTGGGGACTAGCGACCCCTACGAGCAGTACTTC. It translates to CASSLGTSDPYEQYF.